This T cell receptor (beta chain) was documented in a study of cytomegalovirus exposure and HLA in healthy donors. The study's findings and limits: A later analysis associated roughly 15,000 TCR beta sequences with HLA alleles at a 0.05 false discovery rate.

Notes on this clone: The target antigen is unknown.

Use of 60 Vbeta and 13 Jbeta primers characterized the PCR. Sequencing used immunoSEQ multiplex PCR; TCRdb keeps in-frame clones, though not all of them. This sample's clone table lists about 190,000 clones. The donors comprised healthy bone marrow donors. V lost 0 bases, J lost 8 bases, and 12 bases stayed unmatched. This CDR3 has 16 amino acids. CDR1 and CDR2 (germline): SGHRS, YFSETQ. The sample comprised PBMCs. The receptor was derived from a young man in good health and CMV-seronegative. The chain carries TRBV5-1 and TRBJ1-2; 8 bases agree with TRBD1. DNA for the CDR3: TGCGCCAGCAGCTTGGGGGTAGTCGGACAGGGCGAGGGCTACACCTTC. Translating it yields CASSLGVVGQGEGYTF.